This entry lists 32 T cell receptor beta chains sequenced from one sample in a study of human T cells and chemical hapten exposure. The time point denotes: patch test 2, 6 weeks after DPC sensitization. Sample treatment: therapeutic diphenylcyclopropenone sensitization with weekly scalp DPC. Via MiXCR, TCRdb re-called the RACE reads, giving one row per CDR3 protein. Of tens of thousands of distinct CDR3 sequences listed, 8.5% to 9% are singletons. The sample consisted of whole blood, taken in connection with sensitization to the hapten diphenylcyclopropenone (DPC). The origin of the receptors is a woman aged 50 to 60 with alopecia areata. Some clones in this sample may be carry-over from other donors' samples.

This clonotype was found a few times. CDR3 nucleotides: TGTGCCAGCAGCCCAAACCGTAATACGCAGTATTTT. This gives the protein CASSPNRNTQYF. V usage is TRBV3-1 and J usage is TRBJ2-3; D is undetermined. The CDR3 consists of 12 residues. Trimming removed 4 bases at V and 7 bases at J, with 9 bases between. From germline, CDR1 is LGHDT and CDR2 YNNKEL (reference sequence).

This clonotype has just a few counts. This chain uses TRBV29-1 with TRBJ1-2; unclear D gene. V lost 3 bases and J lost 0, with 8 bases in between. Germline V lookup: CDR1 SQVTM, CDR2 ANQGSEA. The CDR3 covers 13 residues. The CDR3, as DNA: TGCAGCGTTGATCCTGAGACTAACTATGGCTACACCTTC. It encodes CSVDPETNYGYTF.

Here the CDR3 reads CASSPTPGGRDTEAFF. Here the CDR3 DNA reads TGTGCCAGCTCACCTACCCCAGGGGGGAGGGACACTGAAGCTTTCTTT. The rearrangement joins TRBV18 to TRBJ1-1; 7 positions match TRBD1. V gave up 3 bases and J gave up 3 bases; unmatched junction bases: 10. Looked up from germline, CDR1 is KGHSH and CDR2 is LQKENI. This CDR3 has 16 residues.

This clonotype appeared many times. J is TRBJ2-4 and V is TRBV7-3, with a weak D call TRBD1 (5 bases). The CDR3 loop spans 14 amino acids. The V gene's germline CDR1 is SGHTA and CDR2 FQGTGA. Trimming shortened V by 2 bases and J by 9 bases, and 14 bases separated the two germline ends. CDR3 loop: CASSLGSGPGIQYF. The CDR3 DNA reads as TGTGCCAGCAGCTTAGGATCAGGGCCCGGCATTCAGTACTTC.

The chain has TRBV2 and TRBJ2-3, with D perhaps TRBD1 (5 bases). CDR1 and CDR2 (germline): SNHLY, FYNNEI. The V gene lost 3 bases and the J gene lost 6 bases, with 10 bases spanning the gap. CDR3 size: 13 residues. CDR3 sequence (DNA): TGTGCCAGCAGTGATTACAGGAAGGATACGCAGTATTTT. Its translation is CASSDYRKDTQYF.

The chain combines TRBV9 with TRBJ2-3; no clear D. CDR1 SGDLS and CDR2 YYNGEE come from the germline V gene. This CDR3 region has 12 residues. Between the trimmed V and J ends, which lost 3 bases and 2 bases, there was a span of 4 bases. The chain's CDR3 is CASSGNTDTQYF. The CDR3 coding sequence is TGTGCCAGCAGCGGAAACACAGATACGCAGTATTTT.

This clonotype has a count of ten or more. The V call is TRBV7-2, the J call TRBJ1-1; no definite D call. CDR1 is SGHTA, CDR2 FQGNSA, per germline. Deletions cut 2 bases from V and 3 bases from J, with 10 bases between. There are 14 residues in the CDR3. Here the CDR3 DNA reads TGTGCCAGCAGCTTATACATTGGGGACACTGAAGCTTTCTTT. The encoded protein is CASSLYIGDTEAFF. The full variable domain, completed using reference TRBV7-2 and TRBJ1-1, is GAGVSQSPSNKVTEKGKDVELRCDPISGHTALYWYRQSLGQGLEFLIYFQGNSAPDKSGLPSDRFSAERTGGSVSTLTIQRTQQEDSAVYLCASSLYIGDTEAFFGQGTRLTVV.

There are a few counts of this clonotype. The chain has TRBV3-1 and TRBJ2-5; D gene unclear. Germline V gene lookup returns CDR1 LGHDT and CDR2 YNNKEL (reference sequence). This CDR3 spans 14 amino acids. The V end was cut by 1 base, the J end by 9 bases, with 15 bases between. CDR3 amino acids: CASSQGNGVWAQYF. The DNA for the CDR3 is TGTGCCAGCAGCCAAGGGAATGGTGTATGGGCCCAGTACTTC.

Comments on this clonotype: Given a much more abundant clone one base away, this may be a read error. V usage is TRBV27 and J usage is TRBJ1-5; D perhaps matches TRBD1 (6 bases). The CDR3 extends over 15 amino acids. Germline assignment: CDR1 MNHEY and CDR2 SMNVEV (reference sequence). Here the CDR3 reads CANSLSGARNQPQHF. Written as DNA, the CDR3 is TGTGCCAACAGTTTGTCGGGGGCGCGGAATCAGCCCCAGCATTTT.

J is TRBJ2-5 and V is TRBV18; TRBD2 is a possible D gene (5 bases). Germline-derived CDR1 and CDR2 are KGHSH and LQKENI. Deletions cut 1 base from V and 1 base from J, with 7 bases between. The CDR3 is 14 amino acids. The CDR3 nucleotides read TGTGCCAGCTCACCACTAAGCGGCCAAGAGACCCAGTACTTC. Its protein product is CASSPLSGQETQYF.

This clonotype appeared many times. The chain couples TRBV27 to TRBJ1-2; D call uncertain. Germline CDR1 reads MNHEY; CDR2 reads SMNVEV (reference sequence). V lost 4 bases to trimming and J lost 2 bases, with 8 bases between them. This CDR3 spans 13 amino acids. The chain's CDR3 is CASSYGNNYGYTF. In nucleotides, the CDR3 is TGTGCCAGCAGTTATGGGAACAACTATGGCTACACCTTC.

V usage is TRBV21-1 and J usage is TRBJ2-6; whether TRBD1, the table's D call, matches the DNA was not checked. TRBV21-1 is flagged as a pseudogene. The CDR3 length is 14 residues. CDR3 residues: CASPMRDREEVLTF. The CDR3 DNA reads TGTGCCAGCCCTATGAGGGACAGGGAAGAGGTCCTGACTTTC.

This clonotype was recorded at least ten times. This sequence joins TRBV6-2 or TRBV6-3 and TRBJ2-2, with D tentatively TRBD1 (7 bases). CDR3 length equals 16 residues. CDR1 is MNHEY, CDR2 SVGEGT, per germline. V was clipped by 9 bases and J by 4 bases, with 21 bases between them. The CDR3 nucleotides read TGTGCCAGTTGCCCGCTTGGAGGGGGCGGCACCGGGGAGCTGTTTTTT. Amino acid sequence: CASCPLGGGGTGELFF.

The V call is TRBV29-1, the J call TRBJ2-3; D unresolved. Trimming removed 6 bases at V and 4 bases at J, with 8 bases between. This CDR3 comprises 11 residues. Germline V gives CDR1 SQVTM, CDR2 ANQGSEA. This chain's CDR3 is CSVGSADTQYF. In nucleotides, the CDR3 is TGCAGCGTAGGGTCCGCAGATACGCAGTATTTT.

This clonotype was detected only a few times. This chain connects TRBV5-4 to TRBJ1-3; the D is unclear. V was clipped by 0 bases and J by 0 bases, with 7 bases between them. This CDR3 is 15 amino acids long. The V gene's germline CDR1 is SGHNT and CDR2 YYREEE (reference sequence). In DNA, the CDR3 is TGTGCCAGCAGCTTGGAGAGGGACTCTGGAAACACCATATATTTT. Protein: CASSLERDSGNTIYF.

This clonotype appeared a few times. The chain couples TRBV12-3 or TRBV12-4 to TRBJ1-4; D remains ambiguous. Trimming removed 5 bases from V and 13 bases from J, with 14 bases in between. This CDR3 spans 12 amino acids. This chain's CDR3 is CASSLPSEGLFF. CDR3 DNA sequence: TGTGCCAGCAGTCTACCCTCAGAAGGACTGTTTTTT.

The chain employs TRBV5-5 and TRBJ2-5, with D possibly TRBD2 on 5 matching bases. V was cut by 2 bases and J by 9 bases, with 14 bases left in between. CDR1 is SGHKS, CDR2 YYEKEE, per germline (reference sequence). The CDR3 loop spans 13 amino acids. CDR3 region: CASSLTPRAAQYF. The CDR3 DNA follows: TGTGCCAGCAGCTTAACCCCGCGGGCGGCCCAGTACTTC.

The V gene is TRBV19, the J gene TRBJ1-5, with TRBD1 as a possible D gene (5 bases). CDR1 is LNHDA, CDR2 SQIVND, per germline (reference sequence). CDR3 length equals 15 residues. V dropped 0 bases and J dropped 7 bases, with 13 bases sitting between them. The CDR3 bases are TGTGCCAGTAGTATAGACACCGGGACGCAACAGCCCCAGCATTTT. It specifies CASSIDTGTQQPQHF.

The table lists this clonotype with a few counts. This chain connects TRBV28 to TRBJ2-7; D gene unclear. Looked up from germline, CDR1 is MDHEN and CDR2 is SYDVKM. Trimming cost V 5 bases and J 7 bases, with 15 bases left between them. This CDR3 has 13 amino acids. The DNA of the CDR3 is TGTGCCAGCAGTCCGACAAGGGTTGGAGAGCAGTACTTC. As protein: CASSPTRVGEQYF.

This clonotype was counted ten times or more. V and J are TRBV12-3 or TRBV12-4 and TRBJ2-3; unclear D gene. V lost 2 bases, J lost 0 bases, and 9 bases lay in between. This CDR3 contains 15 residues. The DNA for the CDR3 is TGTGCCAGCAGTTTATACCCCCCTAGCACAGATACGCAGTATTTT. Amino acids: CASSLYPPSTDTQYF.

This clonotype was seen ten or more times. This chain connects TRBV15 to TRBJ1-1; 7 bases agree with TRBD1. This CDR3 is built from 15 residues. Germline assignment: CDR1 LNHNV and CDR2 YYDKDF (reference sequence). The J segment lost 5 bases and the V segment lost 0 bases, leaving 6 bases of the junction unmatched. CDR3 amino acids: CATSRDGKQGTEAFF. The CDR3 region has the DNA TGTGCCACCAGCAGAGATGGAAAACAGGGGACTGAAGCTTTCTTT.

The rearrangement links TRBV6-1 to TRBJ2-5; possibly TRBD1 or TRBD2 for D (5 bases each). The germline V gene has CDR1 MNHNS and CDR2 SASEGT. The CDR3 has 15 amino acids. V was clipped by 4 bases and J by 1 base, with 13 bases between them. The CDR3, as DNA: TGTGCCAGCAGTGGGGTGATAGGGACCCAAGAGACCCAGTACTTC. Translated, it gives CASSGVIGTQETQYF.

The rearrangement links TRBV2 to TRBJ1-1; D is unresolved. Germline-derived CDR1 and CDR2 are SNHLY and FYNNEI. V was pared by 9 bases and J by 0 bases, with 11 bases between. The CDR3 consists of 13 residues. In nucleotides, the CDR3 is TGTGCCAGTACTAATTCCTTGAACACTGAAGCTTTCTTT. Encoded protein: CASTNSLNTEAFF.

This chain links TRBV24-1 with TRBJ2-3; TRBD2 might be the D (5 bases). V was shortened by 6 bases and J by 8 bases, with 17 bases between the two germline ends. The germline gives CDR1 KGHDR, CDR2 SFDVKD. CDR3 length equals 14 residues. The CDR3 reads CATSSPGTGGTQYF. The CDR3 DNA follows: TGTGCCACCAGTAGTCCAGGCACTGGAGGTACGCAGTATTTT.

The chain employs TRBV7-6 and TRBJ2-2, with D unclear. This CDR3 region has 12 residues. V lost 3 bases and J 6 bases, leaving 5 bases between the germline ends. Germline CDR1 is SGHVS and CDR2 is FNYEAQ. The DNA for the CDR3 is TGTGCCAGCAGCTTTTCCCCCGGGGAGCTGTTTTTT. Translated, it gives CASSFSPGELFF. Full variable domain (rest looked up from reference TRBV7-6 and TRBJ2-2): GAGVSQSPRYKVTKRGQDVALRCDPISGHVSLYWYRQALGQGPEFLTYFNYEAQQDKSGLPNDRFSAERPEGSISTLTIQRTEQRDSAMYRCASSFSPGELFFGEGSRLTVL.

This clonotype was found many times. The chain uses TRBV4-2 and TRBJ1-1; D is perhaps TRBD1 (5 bases). V lost 2 bases to trimming and J lost 6 bases, with 16 bases between them. The V gene's germline CDR1 is LGHNA and CDR2 YNFKEQ. The CDR3 length is 15 residues. CDR3 in DNA: TGTGCCAGCAGCCAACCTGGGGAGGGGTTAGCTGAAGCTTTCTTT. It specifies CASSQPGEGLAEAFF.

A few counts support this clonotype. The CDR3 coding sequence is TGCGCCAGCAGCAACGGTAATAATTCACCCCTCCACTTT. Protein product: CASSNGNNSPLHF. The V call is TRBV5-1, the J call TRBJ1-6; no definite D call. Germline V gene data show CDR1 as SGHRS and CDR2 as YFSETQ. V was trimmed by 4 bases and J by 5 bases, leaving 7 bases between them. This CDR3 is 13 amino acids long.

This clonotype showed up many times. The chain recombines TRBV2 with TRBJ1-2, with 10 bases fitting TRBD1. J lost 4 bases, V lost 4 bases, and 0 bases had no gene match. This CDR3 comprises 13 residues. The germline V gene has CDR1 SNHLY and CDR2 FYNNEI. The CDR3 sequence is CASSGTGGYGYTF. CDR3 DNA sequence: TGTGCCAGCAGTGGGACAGGGGGCTATGGCTACACCTTC.

This clonotype has just a few counts. J is TRBJ2-1 and V is TRBV28, with D perhaps matching TRBD1 (6 bases). Per germline, CDR1 MDHEN and CDR2 SYDVKM. Trimming stripped 4 bases from V and 7 bases from J, with 17 bases between. CDR3 length: 15 amino acids. For the CDR3, the DNA is TGTGCCAGCAGTTCTCCAGGGACACTAGGGAATGAGCAGTTCTTC. This encodes CASSSPGTLGNEQFF.

The V call is TRBV27, the J call TRBJ1-5, with 8 nucleotides matching TRBD1. The CDR3 loop spans 16 amino acids. Trimming took 5 bases from V and 3 from J; bases not matched to a gene: 9. In germline, CDR1 is MNHEY, CDR2 SMNVEV (reference sequence). CDR3 coding DNA: TGTGCCAGCAGTCCCTGGACAGGGCTACCCAATCAGCCCCAGCATTTT. It is translated as CASSPWTGLPNQPQHF.

This clonotype was seen more than once but under ten times. The chain uses TRBV4-2 and TRBJ2-3; D may match TRBD1 or TRBD2 (5 bases each). Germline CDR1 reads LGHNA; CDR2 reads YNFKEQ. The V gene lost 2 bases and the J gene lost 4 bases, with 19 bases spanning the gap. CDR3 size: 17 residues. The CDR3 DNA reads TGTGCCAGCAGCCAAACACAGGAGGTACAGCGTCCAGATACGCAGTATTTT. Translation gives CASSQTQEVQRPDTQYF.

The table lists this clonotype with many counts. The V gene is TRBV3-1, the J gene TRBJ1-1; D is unresolved. Trimming removed 1 base from V and 1 base from J, with 7 bases in between. The CDR3 runs 14 residues. Germline V lookup: CDR1 LGHDT, CDR2 YNNKEL (reference sequence). The CDR3 DNA sequence: TGTGCCAGCAGCCAAGTCGCAGGGAACACTGAAGCTTTCTTT. Translating gives CASSQVAGNTEAFF.